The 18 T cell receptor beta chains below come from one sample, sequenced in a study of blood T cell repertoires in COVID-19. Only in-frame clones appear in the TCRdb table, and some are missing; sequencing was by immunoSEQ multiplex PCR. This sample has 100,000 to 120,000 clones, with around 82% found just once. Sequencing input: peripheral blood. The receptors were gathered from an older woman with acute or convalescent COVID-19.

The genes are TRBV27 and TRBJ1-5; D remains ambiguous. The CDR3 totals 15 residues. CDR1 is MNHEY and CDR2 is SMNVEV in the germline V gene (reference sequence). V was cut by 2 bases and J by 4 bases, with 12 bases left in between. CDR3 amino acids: CASSLRTGNNQPQHF. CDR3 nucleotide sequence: TGTGCCAGCAGTTTACGGACCGGGAATAATCAGCCCCAGCATTTT.

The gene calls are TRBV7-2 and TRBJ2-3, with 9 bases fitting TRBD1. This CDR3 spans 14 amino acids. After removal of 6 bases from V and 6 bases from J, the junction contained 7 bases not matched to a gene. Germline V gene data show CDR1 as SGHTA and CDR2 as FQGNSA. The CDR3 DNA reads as TGTGCCAGCAGTCCTGACAGGGGGGGGGATACGCAGTATTTT. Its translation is CASSPDRGGDTQYF.

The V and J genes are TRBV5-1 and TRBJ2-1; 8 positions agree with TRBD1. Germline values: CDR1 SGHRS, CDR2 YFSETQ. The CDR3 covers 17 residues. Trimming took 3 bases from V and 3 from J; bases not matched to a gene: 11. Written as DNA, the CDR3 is TGCGCCAGCAGCTGGGACAGGCCAGCCCACGGCTACAATGAGCAGTTCTTC. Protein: CASSWDRPAHGYNEQFF.

The CDR3 is CASSLGGGETQYF. DNA of the CDR3: TGTGCCAGCAGCTTAGGCGGGGGTGAGACCCAGTACTTC. The chain employs TRBV11-3 and TRBJ2-5, with 7 positions matching TRBD2. Germline lookup yields CDR1 SGHNT and CDR2 YENEEA. The CDR3 covers 13 residues. J lost 5 bases, V lost 1 base, and 1 base had no gene match.

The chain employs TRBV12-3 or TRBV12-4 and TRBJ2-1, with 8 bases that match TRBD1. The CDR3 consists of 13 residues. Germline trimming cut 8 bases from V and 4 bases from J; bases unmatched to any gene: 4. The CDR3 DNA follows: TGTGCCAGCGGCTGGGACAGGTACAATGAGCAGTTCTTC. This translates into CASGWDRYNEQFF.

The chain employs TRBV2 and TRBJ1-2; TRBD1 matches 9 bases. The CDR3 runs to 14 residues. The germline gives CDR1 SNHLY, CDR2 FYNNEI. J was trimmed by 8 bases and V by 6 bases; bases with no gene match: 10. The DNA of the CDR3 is TGTGCCAGCAGGGAGGGACAGGGAGTAGGCGGCTACACCTTC. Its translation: CASREGQGVGGYTF.

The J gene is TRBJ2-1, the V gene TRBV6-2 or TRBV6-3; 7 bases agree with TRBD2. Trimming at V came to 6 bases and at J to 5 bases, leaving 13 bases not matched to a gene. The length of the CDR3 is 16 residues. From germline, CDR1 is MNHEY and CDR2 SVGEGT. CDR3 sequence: CASSPERGAYNNEQFF. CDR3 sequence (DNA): TGTGCCAGCAGCCCCGAGCGGGGCGCTTACAACAATGAGCAGTTCTTC.

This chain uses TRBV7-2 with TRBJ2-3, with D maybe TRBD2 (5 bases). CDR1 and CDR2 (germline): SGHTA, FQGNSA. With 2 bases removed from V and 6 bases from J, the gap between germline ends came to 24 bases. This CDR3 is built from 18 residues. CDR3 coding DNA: TGTGCCAGCAGCTTATCGTCACATGGACTCCCCCCTCGGGATACGCAGTATTTT. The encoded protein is CASSLSSHGLPPRDTQYF.

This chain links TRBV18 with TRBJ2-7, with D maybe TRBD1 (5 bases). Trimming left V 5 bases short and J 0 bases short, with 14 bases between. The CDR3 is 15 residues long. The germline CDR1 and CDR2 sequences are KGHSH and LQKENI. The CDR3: CASSGRELTSYEQYF. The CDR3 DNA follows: TGTGCCAGCTCAGGCAGGGAACTGACCTCCTACGAGCAGTACTTC.

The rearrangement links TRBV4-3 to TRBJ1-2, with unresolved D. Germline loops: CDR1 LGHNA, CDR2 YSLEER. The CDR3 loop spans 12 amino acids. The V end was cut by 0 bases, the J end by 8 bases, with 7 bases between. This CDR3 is CASSQDGGGYTF. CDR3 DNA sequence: TGCGCCAGCAGCCAAGATGGAGGGGGCTACACCTTC.

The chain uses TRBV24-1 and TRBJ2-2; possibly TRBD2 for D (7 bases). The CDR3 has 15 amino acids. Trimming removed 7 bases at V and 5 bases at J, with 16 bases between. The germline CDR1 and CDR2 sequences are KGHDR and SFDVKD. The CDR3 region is CATRTGGRETGELFF. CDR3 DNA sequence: TGTGCCACCAGAACGGGGGGCAGAGAAACCGGGGAGCTGTTTTTT.

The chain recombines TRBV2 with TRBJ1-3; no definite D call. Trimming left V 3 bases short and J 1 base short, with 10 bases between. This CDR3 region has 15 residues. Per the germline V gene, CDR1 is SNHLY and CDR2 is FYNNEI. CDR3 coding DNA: TGTGCCAGCAGTGAGGAGGGAGAATCTGGAAACACCATATATTTT. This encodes CASSEEGESGNTIYF.

CDR3 in DNA: TGTGCCATCAGTGAGGCGGGGATCAATGAGCAGTTCTTC. This translates into CAISEAGINEQFF. This sequence joins TRBV10-3 and TRBJ2-1; weak D call: TRBD2 (6 bases). The CDR3 has 13 residues. Germline CDR1 is ENHRY and CDR2 is SYGVKD. V dropped 2 bases and J dropped 6 bases, with 8 bases sitting between them.

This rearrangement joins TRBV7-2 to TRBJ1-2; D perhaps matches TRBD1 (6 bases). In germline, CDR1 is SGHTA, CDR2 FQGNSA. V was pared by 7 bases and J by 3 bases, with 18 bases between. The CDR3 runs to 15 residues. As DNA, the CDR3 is TGTGCCAGCACCTTTAACAGGGCCCCCTACTATGGCTACACCTTC. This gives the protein CASTFNRAPYYGYTF.

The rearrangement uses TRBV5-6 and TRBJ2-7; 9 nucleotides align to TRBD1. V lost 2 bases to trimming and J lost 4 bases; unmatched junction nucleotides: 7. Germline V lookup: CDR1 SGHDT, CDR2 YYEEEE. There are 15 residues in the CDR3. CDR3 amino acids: CASSLDGTGSYEQYF. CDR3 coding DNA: TGTGCCAGCAGCTTAGACGGGACAGGGTCTTACGAGCAGTACTTC.

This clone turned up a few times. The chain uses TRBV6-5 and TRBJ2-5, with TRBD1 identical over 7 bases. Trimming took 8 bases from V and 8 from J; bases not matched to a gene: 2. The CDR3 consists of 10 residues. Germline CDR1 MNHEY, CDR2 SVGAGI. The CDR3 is CASQGVTQYF. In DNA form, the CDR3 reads TGTGCCAGCCAGGGGGTAACCCAGTACTTC.

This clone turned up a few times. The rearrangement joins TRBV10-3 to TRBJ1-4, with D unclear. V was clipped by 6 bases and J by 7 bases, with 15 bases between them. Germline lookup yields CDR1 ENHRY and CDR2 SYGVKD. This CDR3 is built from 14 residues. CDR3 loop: CAISGERGGEKLFF. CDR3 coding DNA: TGTGCCATCAGCGGGGAACGGGGAGGTGAAAAACTGTTTTTT.

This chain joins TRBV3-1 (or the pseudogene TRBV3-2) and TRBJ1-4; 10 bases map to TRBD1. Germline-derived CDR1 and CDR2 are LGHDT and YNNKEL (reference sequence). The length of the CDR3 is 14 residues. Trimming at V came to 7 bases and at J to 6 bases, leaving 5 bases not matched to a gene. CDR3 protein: CASTGGTGDEKLFF. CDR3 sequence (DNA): TGTGCCAGCACAGGAGGGACAGGGGATGAAAAACTGTTTTTT.